This T cell receptor (beta chain) was observed in a study of shared clonotypes between healthy human individuals. Concerning this clone itself: The antigen is unknown. Other DNA sequences from this sample encode an identical CDR3 as well.

CDR1 SGDLS and CDR2 YYNGEE come from the germline V gene. Trimming took off 0 bases at V and 2 bases at J, with 6 bases between the two ends. The CDR3 is 13 amino acids. Naive CD8 isolation took CD45RO-negative cells positively selected for CCR7 and excluded terminally differentiated effector memory CD45RA+ cells. Researchers divided each subset's genomic DNA evenly across several immunoSEQ plates. Sequencing used immunoSEQ multiplex PCR; TCRdb keeps in-frame clones, though not all of them. In the table there are 1.5 million to 2.5 million clones, approximately 94% of which are singletons. Findings of the study overall: Although depth was large, rarefaction showed that sequencing of the sorted subsets was incomplete.

Sequences were obtained from naive CD8+ T cells sorted from blood. This sequence originates from a man aged 18-30 years in good health. The chain has TRBV9 and TRBJ2-7, with D unclear. The DNA of the CDR3 is TGTGCCAGCAGCGTAGATGGAACCTACGAGCAGTACTTC. Encoded protein: CASSVDGTYEQYF.